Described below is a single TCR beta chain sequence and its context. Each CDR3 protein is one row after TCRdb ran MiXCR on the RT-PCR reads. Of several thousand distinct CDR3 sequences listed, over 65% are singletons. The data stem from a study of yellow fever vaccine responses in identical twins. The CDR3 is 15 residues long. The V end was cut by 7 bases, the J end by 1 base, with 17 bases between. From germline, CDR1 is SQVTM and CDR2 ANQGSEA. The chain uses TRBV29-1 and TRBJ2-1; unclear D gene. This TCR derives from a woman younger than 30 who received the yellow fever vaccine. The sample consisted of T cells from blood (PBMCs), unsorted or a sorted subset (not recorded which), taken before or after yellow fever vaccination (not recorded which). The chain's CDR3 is CSALHPAGSYNEQFF. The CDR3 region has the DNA TGCAGCGCCCTCCACCCAGCAGGATCCTACAATGAGCAGTTCTTC.